The TCR beta chain under discussion was sequenced for a study of CD8 T cells in ankylosing spondylitis. TCRdb reprocessed the 5' RACE reads via MiXCR and lists one record per CDR3 protein. The data hold 340,000 or so distinct CDR3 sequences, with roughly 14% observed a single time. Germline trimming cut 3 bases from V and 9 bases from J; bases unmatched to any gene: 7. CDR3 length: 14 amino acids. The germline CDR1 and CDR2 sequences are KGHSH and LQKENI. Sequences were obtained from blood, either unsorted or a sorted T cell fraction (not recorded which). The receptor's source is a male donor with ankylosing spondylitis or in good health (not recorded which). The chain recombines TRBV18 with TRBJ2-1, with TRBD1 matching 8 bases. DNA for the CDR3: TGTGCCAGCTCACCCGGACAGGGAAATGGTGAGCAGTTCTTC. Encoded protein: CASSPGQGNGEQFF.